This T cell receptor beta chain was identified in a study of T cells in Graves' hyperthyroidism and ophthalmopathy. Study information: Peripheral blood was secured at the point of initial diagnosis, before any treatment. Study results and limitations: Ophthalmopathy, as predicted by the model, came a median 6.5 months after the prediction.

Ophthalmopathy patients showed a Clinical Activity Score of at least 3, NOSPECS grade of at least 4 and duration under 3 months. Investigators excluded patients with uncontrolled infection, other autoimmune disease, pregnancy or lactation. This CDR3 region has 14 residues. Germline CDR1 MNHNS, CDR2 SASEGT. The germline V and J ends were trimmed by 5 bases and 6 bases, with 14 bases remaining between them. Researchers took RNA transcripts and amplified the TCR beta CDR3 regions from them. HTBI primers were employed in a first-round RT-PCR of the TCR CDR3. TCRdb reprocessed the multiplex PCR reads with MiXCR, giving one entry per CDR3 protein. The top ten clones hold over 45% of a sample with 560,000 or so distinct CDR3 sequences, just under 20% of them seen once. Ten or more counts support this clonotype. Its antigen is not identified.

What was sequenced was blood. The receptor comes from a man in his forties or fifties with Graves' ophthalmopathy. The gene calls are TRBV6-1 and TRBJ1-5; D might be TRBD1 (5 bases). The CDR3 reads CASSYTGGTQPQHF. The CDR3 DNA sequence: TGTGCCAGCAGTTACACCGGTGGGACTCAGCCCCAGCATTTT.